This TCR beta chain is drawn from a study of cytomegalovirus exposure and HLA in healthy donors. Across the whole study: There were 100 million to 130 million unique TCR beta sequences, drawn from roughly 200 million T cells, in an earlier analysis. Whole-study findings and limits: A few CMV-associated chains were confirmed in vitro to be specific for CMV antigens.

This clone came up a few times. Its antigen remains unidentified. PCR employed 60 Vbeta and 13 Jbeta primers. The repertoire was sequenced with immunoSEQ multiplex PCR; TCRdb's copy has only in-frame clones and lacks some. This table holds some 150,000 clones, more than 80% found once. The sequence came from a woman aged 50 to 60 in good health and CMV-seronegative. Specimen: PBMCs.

The CDR3 DNA reads TGTAGCGTGGATTGGAGTATGAACACTGAAGCTTTCTTT. The encoded protein is CSVDWSMNTEAFF. The rearrangement uses TRBV19 and TRBJ1-1; D remains ambiguous. The CDR3 is 13 residues long. Germline assignment: CDR1 LNHDA and CDR2 SQIVND (reference sequence).